These T cell receptor beta chains were read from a single sample in a study of T cell responses to AZD1222 COVID-19 vaccine. The method was immunoSEQ multiplex PCR; TCRdb's version includes in-frame clones alone and lacks a portion of them. The sample consists of fewer than 150,000 clones, less than 90% of them appearing once. This material consisted of peripheral blood, taken on day 0 of AZD1222 vaccination. All receptors derive from an adult in good health. The CDR3 runs from the conserved cysteine through the conserved F or W. A D gene is named only where the DNA matches it firmly.

v_gene	j_gene	d_gene	CDR3aa	CDR3nt
TRBV2	TRBJ1-5	.	CASREGSNYQPQHF	TGTGCCAGCAGGGAAGGGTCCAATTATCAGCCCCAGCATTTT
TRBV7-3	TRBJ2-7	.	CASSSSTGEQYF	TGTGCCAGCAGCTCCTCGACTGGGGAGCAGTACTTC
TRBV28	TRBJ2-3	.	CASQSGTRADTQYF	TGTGCCAGCCAATCCGGGACCCGCGCGGATACGCAGTATTTT
TRBV7-2	TRBJ2-2	.	CASSVSGTRNTGELFF	TGTGCCAGCAGCGTATCCGGGACACGGAACACCGGGGAGCTGTTTTTT
TRBV27	TRBJ2-5	TRBD2	CASSLSTSGSQETQYF	TGTGCCAGCAGTTTATCGACTAGCGGGAGCCAAGAGACCCAGTACTTC
TRBV13	TRBJ1-5	.	CASSLGPGGGQPQHF	TGTGCCAGCAGCTTAGGCCCTGGCGGGGGTCAGCCCCAGCATTTT
TRBV4-1	TRBJ1-2	TRBD1	CASSGPRTGGNYGYTF	TGCGCCAGCAGCGGGCCCCGGACAGGGGGAAACTATGGCTACACCTTC
TRBV5-4	TRBJ2-7	TRBD2	CASSLSGTSSYEQYF	TGTGCCAGCAGCTTATCCGGGACTAGCTCCTACGAGCAGTACTTC
TRBV4-2	TRBJ1-2	.	CASSQEERGMGDGYTF	TGTGCCAGCAGCCAAGAAGAACGGGGCATGGGCGATGGCTACACCTTC
TRBV24-1	TRBJ1-1	TRBD1	CATSVLDRSNTEAFF	TGTGCCACCAGTGTTCTGGACAGGAGCAACACTGAAGCTTTCTTT
TRBV5-4	TRBJ2-7	TRBD1	CASSRDRGYEQYF	TGTGCCAGCAGCCGGGACAGGGGCTACGAGCAGTACTTC
TRBV2	TRBJ2-7	TRBD1	CASSEQGESYEQYF	TGTGCCAGCAGTGAACAGGGGGAATCCTACGAGCAGTACTTC
TRBV4-3	TRBJ1-5	.	CASSRSVGGYQPQHF	TGCGCCAGCAGCCGCTCGGTGGGGGGCTATCAGCCCCAGCATTTT